This T cell receptor beta chain originates from a study of blood T cells in healthy people across ages (dated by TCRdb to the mid-2010s). Background on the whole study: In model experiments, template switching captured roughly one uniquely barcoded TCR beta cDNA molecule for every two T cells. For two donors (one aged 18 to 30 and one aged 80 or older), the study analyzed two additional independent replicas of 1 million unique cDNA reads from the same blood draw. To avoid experimental bias, donors of different ages were spread randomly across the sequencing lanes. The study measured age-related changes in TCR beta repertoire diversity using deep sequencing normalized with unique cDNA molecular identifiers. Donors were grouped into four age groups: young (average roughly 15 years), middle-aged (roughly 37), aged (around 60) and long-lived (approximately 75). The full study reports these points: Compared with the aged group, the long-lived group had more naive CD4+ T cells, fewer expanded clones and increased TCR diversity, a pattern suggesting age selection. There was a strong correlation between observed TCR beta diversity and the percentage of naive T cells measured by flow cytometry. Because profiling used bulk unsorted PBMCs, naive and antigen-experienced compartments could not be compared conclusively. Estimates of total diversity from one million sequenced T cells were regarded as lower bounds and underestimates. Donor CMV infection status was unknown, potentially confounding age-related changes in expanded clonotypes. As age increased, observed TCR beta diversity per million T cells dropped in a roughly linear way, and a significant reduction was already evident by age 40.

This clonotype turned up a few times. Its antigen is currently not known. Per-base qualities were not stored, and no clone one base away is much larger. Systemically healthy Caucasian individuals from Russia, around 38 in total and aged roughly 6 to 100 years, were included as donors. Around 10 milliliters of peripheral blood were drawn from each donor into EDTA-treated Vacutainer tubes. Ficoll-Paque density-gradient centrifugation was used to isolate PBMCs, with at least 7 million obtained per sample. Total RNA was extracted from PBMCs with Trizol reagent, with at least 6 micrograms obtained per sample. Naive CD45RAhigh/CD27high T cell percentages were measured by flow cytometry on a PBMC aliquot from every donor. The receptor library was made with 5' RACE. Reads for this sample came from an Illumina HiSeq 2500. A second roughly 6 to 12 cycle PCR used a sample-barcoded 5' primer and a J-beta primer mix. A template-switch 5' adaptor carrying 12 random nucleotides introduced a unique molecular identifier onto each TCR beta cDNA molecule. At least 2.5 million CDR3-containing paired-end reads were obtained from each sample. The Mint cDNA synthesis kit, primed by a TRBC-specific oligonucleotide, was used to synthesize first-strand cDNA from all RNA. Following uracil-DNA glycosylase treatment, a first 18-cycle PCR with universal primers M1SS and BC2_uni_R was performed on all cDNA. As for the authors' bioinformatics: For normalization, 1 million high-quality reads were randomly selected from each sample, with every read carrying a distinct molecular identifier. Instead of being binned into consensus sequences, reads that shared molecular identifiers were thrown out. MiTCR, with a Q25 quality threshold and the strictest error-elimination algorithm, was used for CDR3 identification, clonotype clustering and error correction. A nonparametric unseen species model with Euler transformation was used to estimate lower-bound total TCR beta diversity. TCRdb reworked the public reads: Q25 trimming with fastp, MiXCR clone assembly, productive beta chains retained. When rows share a CDR3 protein, they turn into one entry using the most common DNA and genes. These V and J calls rely on TCRdb rather than the paper's analysis. In this sample the table shows approximately 1.5 million distinct CDR3 sequences, roughly 30% of which occur a single time. Around 11% of the sample goes to the ten largest clones.

V loses 3 bases of germline sequence and J loses 5 bases, and the interval between the two ends is 14 bases. The CDR3, from cysteine to phenylalanine, totals 14 residues. This entry keeps only the CDR3 DNA: 42 bases, framed from base 1. Based on the germline V gene (reference sequence), the CDR1 and CDR2 sequences are DFQATT and SNEGSKA. The chain couples TRBV20-1 to TRBJ2-1, with TRBD2 as a weak D call on 7 bases. The TCR originated in a young woman in good health. Material for sequencing was blood. The nucleotide sequence is TGCAGTGCTAGTCAGAGCGGGACAAACAATGAGCAGTTCTTC. Its protein product is CSASQSGTNNEQFF.